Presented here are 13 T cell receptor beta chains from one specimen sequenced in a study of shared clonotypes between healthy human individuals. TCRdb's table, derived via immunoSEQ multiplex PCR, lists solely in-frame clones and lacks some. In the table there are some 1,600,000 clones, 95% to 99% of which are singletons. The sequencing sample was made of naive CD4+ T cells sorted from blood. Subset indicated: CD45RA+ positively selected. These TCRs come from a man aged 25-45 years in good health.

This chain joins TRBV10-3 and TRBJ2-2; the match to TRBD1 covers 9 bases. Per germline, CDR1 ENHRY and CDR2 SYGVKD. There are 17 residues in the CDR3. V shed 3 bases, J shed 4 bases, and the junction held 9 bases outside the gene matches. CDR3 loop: CAISDSGTGWTTGELFF. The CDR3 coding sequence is TGTGCCATCAGTGACTCCGGGACAGGGTGGACCACCGGGGAGCTGTTTTTT.

The CDR3, as DNA: TGTGCCACCAGCAGAGATCTTGGACTCCAGAACACTGAAGCTTTCTTT. Residues: CATSRDLGLQNTEAFF. The chain recombines TRBV15 with TRBJ1-1; unclear D gene. Germline V lookup: CDR1 LNHNV, CDR2 YYDKDF (reference sequence). V was cut by 0 bases and J by 1 base, with 12 bases left in between. This CDR3 comprises 16 residues.

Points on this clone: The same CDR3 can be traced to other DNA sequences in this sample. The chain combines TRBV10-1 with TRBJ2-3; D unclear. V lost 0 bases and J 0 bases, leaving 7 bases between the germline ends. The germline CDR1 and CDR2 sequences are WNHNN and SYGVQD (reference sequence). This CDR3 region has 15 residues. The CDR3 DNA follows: TGCGCCAGCAGTGAGTCAAGTGGTAGCACAGATACGCAGTATTTT. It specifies CASSESSGSTDTQYF.

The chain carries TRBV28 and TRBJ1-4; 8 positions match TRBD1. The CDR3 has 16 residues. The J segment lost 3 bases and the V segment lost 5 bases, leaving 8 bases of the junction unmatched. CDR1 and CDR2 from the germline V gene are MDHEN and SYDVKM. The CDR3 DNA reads TGTGCCAGCAGTCCGTCCAGGGGGCTGGCTAATGAAAAACTGTTTTTT. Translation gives CASSPSRGLANEKLFF.

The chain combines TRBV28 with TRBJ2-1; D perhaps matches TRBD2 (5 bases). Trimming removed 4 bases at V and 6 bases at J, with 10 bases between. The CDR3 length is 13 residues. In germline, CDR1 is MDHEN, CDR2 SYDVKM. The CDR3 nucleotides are TGTGCCAGCAGTTGGAGCGGCCTCAATGAGCAGTTCTTC. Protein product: CASSWSGLNEQFF.

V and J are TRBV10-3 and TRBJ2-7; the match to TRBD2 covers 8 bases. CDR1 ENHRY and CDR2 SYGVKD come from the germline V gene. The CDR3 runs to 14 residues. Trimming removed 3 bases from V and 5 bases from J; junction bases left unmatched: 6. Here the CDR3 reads CAISEREGRHEQYF. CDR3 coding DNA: TGTGCCATCAGTGAACGGGAGGGCCGTCACGAGCAGTACTTC.

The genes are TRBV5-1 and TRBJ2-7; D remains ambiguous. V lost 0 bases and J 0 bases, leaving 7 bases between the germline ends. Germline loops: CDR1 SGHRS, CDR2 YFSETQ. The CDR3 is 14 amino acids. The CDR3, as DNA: TGCGCCAGCAGCTTGGACGTTGCCTCCTACGAGCAGTACTTC. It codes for CASSLDVASYEQYF.

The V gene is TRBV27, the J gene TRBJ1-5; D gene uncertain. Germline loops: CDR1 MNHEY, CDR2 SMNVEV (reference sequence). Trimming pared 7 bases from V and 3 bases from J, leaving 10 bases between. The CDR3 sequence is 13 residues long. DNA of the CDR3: TGTGCCAGCAAGGGCAGTCCCAATCAGCCCCAGCATTTT. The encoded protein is CASKGSPNQPQHF.

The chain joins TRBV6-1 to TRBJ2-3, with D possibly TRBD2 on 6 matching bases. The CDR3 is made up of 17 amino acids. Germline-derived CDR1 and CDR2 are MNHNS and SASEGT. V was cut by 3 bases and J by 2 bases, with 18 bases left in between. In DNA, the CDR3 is TGTGCCAGCAGTGACCACGGGACTCTGGGACCCACAGATACGCAGTATTTT. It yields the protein CASSDHGTLGPTDTQYF.

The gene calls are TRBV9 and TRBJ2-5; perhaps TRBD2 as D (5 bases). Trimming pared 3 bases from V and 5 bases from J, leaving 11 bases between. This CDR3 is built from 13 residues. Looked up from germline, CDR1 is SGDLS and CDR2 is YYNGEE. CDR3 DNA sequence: TGTGCCAGCAGCGCCACCGGGAAGGAGACCCAGTACTTC. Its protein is CASSATGKETQYF. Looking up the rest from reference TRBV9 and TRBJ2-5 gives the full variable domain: DSGVTQTPKHLITATGQRVTLRCSPRSGDLSVYWYQQSLDQGLQFLIQYYNGEERAKGNILERFSAQQFPDLHSELNLSSLELGDSALYFCASSATGKETQYFGPGTRLLVL.

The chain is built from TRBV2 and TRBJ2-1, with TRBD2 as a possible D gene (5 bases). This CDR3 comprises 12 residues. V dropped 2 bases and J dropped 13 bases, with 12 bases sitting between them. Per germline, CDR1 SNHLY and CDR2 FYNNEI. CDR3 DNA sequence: TGTGCCAGCAGTGAATCTCCGGGATCACAGTTCTTC. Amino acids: CASSESPGSQFF.

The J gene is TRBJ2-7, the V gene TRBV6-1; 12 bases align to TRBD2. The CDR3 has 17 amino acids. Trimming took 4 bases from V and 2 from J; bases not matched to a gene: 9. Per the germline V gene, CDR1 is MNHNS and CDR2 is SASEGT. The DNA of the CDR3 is TGTGCCAGCAGTGCCCGACTAGCGGGAGCTCGAACCTACGAGCAGTACTTC. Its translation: CASSARLAGARTYEQYF.

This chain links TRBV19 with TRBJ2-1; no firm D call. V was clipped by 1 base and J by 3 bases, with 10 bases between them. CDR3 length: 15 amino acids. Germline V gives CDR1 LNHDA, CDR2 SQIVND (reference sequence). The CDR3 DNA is TGTGCCAGTAGTATAGGGACGGGCCGCTACAATGAGCAGTTCTTC. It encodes CASSIGTGRYNEQFF. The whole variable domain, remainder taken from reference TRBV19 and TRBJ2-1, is DGGITQSPKYLFRKEGQNVTLSCEQNLNHDAMYWYRQDPGQGLRLIYYSQIVNDFQKGDIAEGYSVSREKKESFPLTVTSAQKNPTAFYLCASSIGTGRYNEQFFGPGTRLTVL.